The present TCR beta chain was sequenced within a study of T-cell reconstitution after alpha-beta-depleted transplantation in children. This clonotype was detected a few times. The TCRbeta library was prepared with unique molecular identifiers. TCRdb reprocessed the PCR reads via MiXCR and lists one record per CDR3 protein. The sample comprises about 360,000 distinct CDR3 sequences, roughly 15% of which are singletons, and over 3.5% rests with the top ten. The sample was PBMCs, taken from the stem cell graft. This TCR was sampled from a human donor who donated a stem cell graft to a child with Fanconi anemia.

In DNA form, the CDR3 reads TGTGCCAGCAGTTCGGACGGGGATCAGCCCCAGCATTTT. Amino acids: CASSSDGDQPQHF. The chain combines TRBV12-3 or TRBV12-4 with TRBJ1-5, with D unclear. Trimming left V 4 bases short and J 5 bases short, with 9 bases between. This CDR3 is 13 amino acids long.